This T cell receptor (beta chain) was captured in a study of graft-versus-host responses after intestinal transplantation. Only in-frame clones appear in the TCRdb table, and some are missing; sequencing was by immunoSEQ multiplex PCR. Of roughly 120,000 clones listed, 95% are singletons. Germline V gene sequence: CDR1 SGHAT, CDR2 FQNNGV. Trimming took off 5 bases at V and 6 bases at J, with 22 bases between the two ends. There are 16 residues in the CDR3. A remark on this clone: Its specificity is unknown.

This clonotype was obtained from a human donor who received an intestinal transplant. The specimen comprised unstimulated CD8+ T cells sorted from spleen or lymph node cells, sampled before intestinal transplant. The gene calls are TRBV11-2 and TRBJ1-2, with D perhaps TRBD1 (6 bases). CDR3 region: CASSGPPGVPLNGYTF. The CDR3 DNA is TGTGCCAGCAGCGGCCCCCCAGGGGTCCCCCTTAATGGCTACACCTTC.